These T cell receptor beta chains were read from a single sample in a study of cytomegalovirus exposure and HLA in healthy donors. Profiled with immunoSEQ multiplex PCR; TCRdb holds only in-frame clones, not every one. This sample has around 99,000 clones, with almost 90% found just once. The source material was PBMCs. The receptor source for this set is a woman in her late teens or twenties in good health and CMV-seronegative. CDR3s include the opening cysteine and the closing phenylalanine or tryptophan. The order of the fields is J gene, clone size, V gene, CDR3 protein. Size tells how often a clone was seen (once, few, many) or the class of an expanded clone, and some rows leave it out.

j_call: TRBJ2-3
clone_size: -
v_call: TRBV6-6
cdr3_aa: CASSSGQGGPTDTQYF

j_call: TRBJ2-4
clone_size: -
v_call: TRBV4-3
cdr3_aa: CASSHSTGGSSKNIQYF

j_call: TRBJ2-1
clone_size: once
v_call: TRBV7-6
cdr3_aa: CASSRALDYNEQFF

j_call: TRBJ1-2
clone_size: -
v_call: TRBV30
cdr3_aa: CAWTQGAGSSGYTF

j_call: TRBJ2-7
clone_size: -
v_call: TRBV6-7
cdr3_aa: CASSTHNSANEQYF

j_call: TRBJ2-7
clone_size: once
v_call: TRBV9
cdr3_aa: CASSVAGGGYEQYF

j_call: TRBJ1-1
clone_size: few
v_call: TRBV27
cdr3_aa: CASSFFRGNTEAFF

j_call: TRBJ2-5
clone_size: -
v_call: TRBV7-9
cdr3_aa: CASSFLASGQETQYF

j_call: TRBJ1-5
clone_size: once
v_call: TRBV7-9
cdr3_aa: CASSPEGTGAQPQHF

j_call: TRBJ2-5
clone_size: -
v_call: TRBV28
cdr3_aa: CASSFGASGQETQYF

j_call: TRBJ1-2
clone_size: -
v_call: TRBV28
cdr3_aa: CASRRQGAYGYTF

j_call: TRBJ2-2
clone_size: -
v_call: TRBV5-5
cdr3_aa: CASRISGTFLTGELFF

j_call: TRBJ1-1
clone_size: -
v_call: TRBV5-1
cdr3_aa: CASSLIGGARLDTEAFF

j_call: TRBJ1-1
clone_size: -
v_call: TRBV5-8
cdr3_aa: CASSLFRGTLSAEAFF

j_call: TRBJ1-4
clone_size: -
v_call: TRBV7-2
cdr3_aa: CASTLVATNEKLFF

j_call: TRBJ2-7
clone_size: -
v_call: TRBV5-4
cdr3_aa: CASSTQSGGLGEQYF

j_call: TRBJ1-1
clone_size: -
v_call: TRBV19
cdr3_aa: CASSARTGKDTEAFF

j_call: TRBJ1-5
clone_size: -
v_call: TRBV4-2
cdr3_aa: CASSQGTDYSNQPQHF

j_call: TRBJ2-7
clone_size: -
v_call: TRBV10-2
cdr3_aa: CASSELSPSYEQYF

j_call: TRBJ1-4
clone_size: -
v_call: TRBV6-5
cdr3_aa: CASSYDRGGEKLFF

j_call: TRBJ2-2
clone_size: -
v_call: TRBV6-6
cdr3_aa: CASSLLGQGDGELFF

j_call: TRBJ2-2
clone_size: -
v_call: TRBV9
cdr3_aa: CASNQGGAFPPGELFF

j_call: TRBJ2-5
clone_size: -
v_call: TRBV7-9
cdr3_aa: CASRLAGGGETQYF

j_call: TRBJ1-2
clone_size: -
v_call: TRBV4-1
cdr3_aa: CASSQDRGTNYGYTF

j_call: TRBJ2-3
clone_size: -
v_call: TRBV29-1
cdr3_aa: CSVEVSRVGQYF

j_call: TRBJ1-5
clone_size: -
v_call: TRBV7-3
cdr3_aa: CASSPPGQSSNQPQHF

j_call: TRBJ2-3
clone_size: -
v_call: TRBV30
cdr3_aa: CAWGTGGNPDTQYF

j_call: TRBJ2-3
clone_size: -
v_call: TRBV4-1
cdr3_aa: CASSQGGDRFTDTQYF

j_call: TRBJ2-7
clone_size: -
v_call: TRBV9
cdr3_aa: CASSPAAGGYEQYF

j_call: TRBJ2-2
clone_size: -
v_call: TRBV11-3
cdr3_aa: CASSAEPTGELFF

j_call: TRBJ2-7
clone_size: -
v_call: TRBV4-3
cdr3_aa: CASSQDFSSRAYEQYF

j_call: TRBJ2-7
clone_size: -
v_call: TRBV5-6
cdr3_aa: CASSLIGAGENDEQYF

j_call: TRBJ1-2
clone_size: -
v_call: TRBV30
cdr3_aa: CAWSSDSYYGYTF

j_call: TRBJ2-7
clone_size: -
v_call: TRBV5-4
cdr3_aa: CASSLAPSKSYYEREQYF

j_call: TRBJ2-2
clone_size: -
v_call: TRBV29-1
cdr3_aa: CSVDTGMTGELFF

j_call: TRBJ2-5
clone_size: once
v_call: TRBV11-1
cdr3_aa: CASSRDTQETQYF

j_call: TRBJ1-1
clone_size: -
v_call: TRBV5-5
cdr3_aa: CASSPEALNTEAFF

j_call: TRBJ1-6
clone_size: -
v_call: TRBV9
cdr3_aa: CASSVSRGSNNSPLHF

j_call: TRBJ2-1
clone_size: -
v_call: TRBV6-6
cdr3_aa: CASSRSSGPYNEQFF

j_call: TRBJ2-7
clone_size: few
v_call: TRBV6-5
cdr3_aa: CASSYLGRHDEQYF

j_call: TRBJ1-4
clone_size: once
v_call: TRBV30
cdr3_aa: CAWSSGTTNEKLFF

j_call: TRBJ1-1
clone_size: -
v_call: TRBV6-5
cdr3_aa: CASNSRQRNTEAFF

j_call: TRBJ2-1
clone_size: once
v_call: TRBV27
cdr3_aa: CASHYGTGTGVARYNEQFF

j_call: TRBJ2-3
clone_size: -
v_call: TRBV19
cdr3_aa: CASRVAGSDTQYF

j_call: TRBJ2-2
clone_size: -
v_call: TRBV5-1
cdr3_aa: CASSLGGNTGELFF

j_call: TRBJ1-2
clone_size: -
v_call: TRBV15
cdr3_aa: CATSRVFSNYGYTF

j_call: TRBJ2-5
clone_size: -
v_call: TRBV29-1
cdr3_aa: CSVPVQKETQYF

j_call: TRBJ1-2
clone_size: -
v_call: TRBV6-5
cdr3_aa: CASSYSTAGYTF

j_call: TRBJ2-7
clone_size: -
v_call: TRBV4-2
cdr3_aa: CASSQGQGVYEQYF

j_call: TRBJ2-5
clone_size: -
v_call: TRBV9
cdr3_aa: CASSETSGQETQYF

j_call: TRBJ1-4
clone_size: once
v_call: TRBV15
cdr3_aa: CATSRDRVIEKLFF

j_call: TRBJ1-6
clone_size: -
v_call: TRBV14
cdr3_aa: CASAQGDSPLHF

j_call: TRBJ2-3
clone_size: -
v_call: TRBV5-4
cdr3_aa: CASRRRSLLALSTDTQYF

j_call: TRBJ1-5
clone_size: -
v_call: TRBV2
cdr3_aa: CASSDVYQPQHF

j_call: TRBJ2-5
clone_size: -
v_call: TRBV4-1
cdr3_aa: CASSQGTVGTQYF

j_call: TRBJ1-1
clone_size: -
v_call: TRBV29-1
cdr3_aa: CSMSREAGEAFF

j_call: TRBJ1-1
clone_size: -
v_call: TRBV7-9
cdr3_aa: CASTRQGMNTEAFF

j_call: TRBJ1-4
clone_size: -
v_call: TRBV27
cdr3_aa: CASGIFGEWEKLFF

j_call: TRBJ1-1
clone_size: -
v_call: TRBV2
cdr3_aa: CASSVGWGVTEAFF